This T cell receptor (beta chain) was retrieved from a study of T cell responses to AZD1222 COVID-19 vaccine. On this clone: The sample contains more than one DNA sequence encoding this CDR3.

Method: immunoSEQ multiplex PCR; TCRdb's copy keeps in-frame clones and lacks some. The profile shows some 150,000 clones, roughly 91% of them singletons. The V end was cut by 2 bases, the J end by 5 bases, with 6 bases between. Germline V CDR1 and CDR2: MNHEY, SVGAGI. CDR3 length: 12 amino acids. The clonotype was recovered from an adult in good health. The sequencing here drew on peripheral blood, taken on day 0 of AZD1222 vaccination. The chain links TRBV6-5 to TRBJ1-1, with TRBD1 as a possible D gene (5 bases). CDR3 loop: CASSYGGTEAFF. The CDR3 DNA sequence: TGTGCCAGCAGTTACGGGGGGACTGAAGCTTTCTTT.